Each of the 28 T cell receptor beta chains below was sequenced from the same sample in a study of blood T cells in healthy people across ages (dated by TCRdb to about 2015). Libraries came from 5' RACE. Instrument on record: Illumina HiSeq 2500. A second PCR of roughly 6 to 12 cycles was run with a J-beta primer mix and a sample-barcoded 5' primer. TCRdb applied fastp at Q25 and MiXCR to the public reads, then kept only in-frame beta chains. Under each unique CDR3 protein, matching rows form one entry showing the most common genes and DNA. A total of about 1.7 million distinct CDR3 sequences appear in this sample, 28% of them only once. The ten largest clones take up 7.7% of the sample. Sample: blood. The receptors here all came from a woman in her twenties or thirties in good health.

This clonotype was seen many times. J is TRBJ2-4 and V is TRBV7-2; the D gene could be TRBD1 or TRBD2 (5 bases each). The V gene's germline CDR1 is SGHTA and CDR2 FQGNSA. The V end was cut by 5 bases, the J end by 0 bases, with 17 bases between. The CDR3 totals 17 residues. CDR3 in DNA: TGTGCCAGCAGCCCAGAGATGGGGGTTGTAGCCAAAAACATTCAGTACTTC. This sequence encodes CASSPEMGVVAKNIQYF.

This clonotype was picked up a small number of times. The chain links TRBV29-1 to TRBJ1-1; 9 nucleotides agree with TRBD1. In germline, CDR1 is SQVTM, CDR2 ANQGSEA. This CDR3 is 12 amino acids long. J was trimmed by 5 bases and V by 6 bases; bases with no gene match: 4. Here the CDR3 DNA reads TGCAGCGTCGGACAGGGGAAGACTGAAGCTTTCTTT. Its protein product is CSVGQGKTEAFF. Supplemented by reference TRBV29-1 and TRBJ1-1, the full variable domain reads SAVISQKPSRDICQRGTSLTIQCQVDSQVTMMFWYRQQPGQSLTLIATANQGSEATYESGFVIDKFPISRPNLTFSTLTVSNMSPEDSSIYLCSVGQGKTEAFFGQGTRLTVV.

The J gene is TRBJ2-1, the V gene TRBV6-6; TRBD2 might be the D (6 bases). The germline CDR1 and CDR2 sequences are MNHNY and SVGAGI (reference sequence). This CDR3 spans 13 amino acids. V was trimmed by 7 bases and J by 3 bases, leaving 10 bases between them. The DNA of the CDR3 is TGTGCCAGCACGCCGGGACTCTACAATGAGCAGTTCTTC. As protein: CASTPGLYNEQFF.

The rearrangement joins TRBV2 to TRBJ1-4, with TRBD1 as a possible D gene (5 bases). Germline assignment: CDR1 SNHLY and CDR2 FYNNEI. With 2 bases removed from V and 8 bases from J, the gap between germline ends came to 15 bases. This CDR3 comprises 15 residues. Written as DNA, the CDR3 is TGTGCCAGCAGTGAATGGACACCCAACGGCGAAAAACTGTTTTTT. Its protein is CASSEWTPNGEKLFF. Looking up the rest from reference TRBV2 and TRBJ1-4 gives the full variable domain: EPEVTQTPSHQVTQMGQEVILRCVPISNHLYFYWYRQILGQKVEFLVSFYNNEISEKSEIFDDQFSVERPDGSNFTLKIRSTKLEDSAMYFCASSEWTPNGEKLFFGSGTQLSVL.

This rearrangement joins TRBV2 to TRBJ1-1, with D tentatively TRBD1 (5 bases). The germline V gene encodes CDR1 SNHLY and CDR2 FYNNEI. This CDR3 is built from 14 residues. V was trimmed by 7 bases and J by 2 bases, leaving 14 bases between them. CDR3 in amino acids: CASIWQGVNTEAFF. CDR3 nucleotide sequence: TGTGCCAGCATCTGGCAGGGAGTTAACACTGAAGCTTTCTTT.

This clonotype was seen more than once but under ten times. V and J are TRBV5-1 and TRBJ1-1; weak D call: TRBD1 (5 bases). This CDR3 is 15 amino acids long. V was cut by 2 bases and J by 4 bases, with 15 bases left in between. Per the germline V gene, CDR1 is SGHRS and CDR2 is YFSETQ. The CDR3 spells CASSLQFGAPTEAFF. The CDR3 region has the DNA TGCGCCAGCAGCTTACAGTTCGGGGCCCCCACTGAAGCTTTCTTT.

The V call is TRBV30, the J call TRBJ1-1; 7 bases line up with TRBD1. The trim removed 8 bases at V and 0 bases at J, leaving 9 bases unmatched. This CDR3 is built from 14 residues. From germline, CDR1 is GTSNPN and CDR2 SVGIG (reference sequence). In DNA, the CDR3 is TGTGCCATAGAGGGACAGAGCATGAACACTGAAGCTTTCTTT. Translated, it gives CAIEGQSMNTEAFF.

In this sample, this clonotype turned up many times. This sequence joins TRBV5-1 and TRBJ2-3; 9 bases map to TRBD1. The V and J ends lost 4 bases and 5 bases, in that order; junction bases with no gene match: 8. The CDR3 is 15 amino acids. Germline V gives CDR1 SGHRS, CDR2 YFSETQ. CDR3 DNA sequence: TGCGCCAGCAGCGCCCGGGACAGGGAGATAGATACGCAGTATTTT. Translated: CASSARDREIDTQYF.

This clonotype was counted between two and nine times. The CDR3 DNA is TGTGCCAGCAGTGATCCCTGGACTAGCAATGAGCAGTTCTTC. Translated, it gives CASSDPWTSNEQFF. The V and J genes are TRBV25-1 and TRBJ2-1; 7 bases are shared with TRBD2. From germline, CDR1 is MGHDK and CDR2 SYGVNS. CDR3 size: 14 residues. J gave up 6 bases and V 3 bases, and 5 bases lay outside the gene matches.

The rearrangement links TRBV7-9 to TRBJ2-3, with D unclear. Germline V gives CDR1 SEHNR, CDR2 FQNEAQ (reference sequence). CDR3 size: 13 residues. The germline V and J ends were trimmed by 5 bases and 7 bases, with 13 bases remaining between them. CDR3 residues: CASSHRYPYTQYF. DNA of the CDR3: TGTGCCAGCAGCCACCGGTATCCCTATACGCAGTATTTT.

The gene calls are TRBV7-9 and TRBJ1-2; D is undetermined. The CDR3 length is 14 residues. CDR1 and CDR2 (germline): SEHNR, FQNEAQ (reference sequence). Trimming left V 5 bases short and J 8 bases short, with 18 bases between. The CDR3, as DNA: TGTGCCAGCAGCCCACCCACCCCCAGGTTGGGCTACACCTTC. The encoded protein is CASSPPTPRLGYTF.

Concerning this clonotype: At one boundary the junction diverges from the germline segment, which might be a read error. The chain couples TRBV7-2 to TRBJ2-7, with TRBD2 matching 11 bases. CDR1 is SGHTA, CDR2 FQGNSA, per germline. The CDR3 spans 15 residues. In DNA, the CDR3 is TGTGCCTGCAGCCCCTCTAGCGGGGGGATTTACGAGCAGTACTTC. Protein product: CACSPSSGGIYEQYF.

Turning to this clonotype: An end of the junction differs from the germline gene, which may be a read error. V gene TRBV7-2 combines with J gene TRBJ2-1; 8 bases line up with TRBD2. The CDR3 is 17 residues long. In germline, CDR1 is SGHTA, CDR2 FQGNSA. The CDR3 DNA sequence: TGTGCCAGCGGCTTAGTTCAGCGGCTAGCGGGTAGGAATGAGCAGTTCTTC. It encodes CASGLVQRLAGRNEQFF. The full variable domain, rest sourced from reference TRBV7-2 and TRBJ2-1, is GAGVSQSPSNKVTEKGKDVELRCDPISGHTALYWYRQSLGQGLEFLIYFQGNSAPDKSGLPSDRFSAERTGGSVSTLTIQRTQQEDSAVYLCASGLVQRLAGRNEQFFGPGTRLTVL.

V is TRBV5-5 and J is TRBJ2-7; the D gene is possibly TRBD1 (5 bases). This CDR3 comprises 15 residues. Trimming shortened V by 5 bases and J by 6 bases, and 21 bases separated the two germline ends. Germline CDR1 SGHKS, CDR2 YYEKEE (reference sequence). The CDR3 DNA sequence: TGTGCCAGCAGTTACCGGACATACCGCCCCTTCGAGCAGTACTTC. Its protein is CASSYRTYRPFEQYF.

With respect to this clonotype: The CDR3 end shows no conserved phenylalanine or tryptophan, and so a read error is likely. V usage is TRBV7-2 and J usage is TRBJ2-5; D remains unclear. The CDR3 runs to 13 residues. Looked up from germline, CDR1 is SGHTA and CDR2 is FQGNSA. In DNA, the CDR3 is TGTGCCGGCAGCTTAGACAACGTGGAGACCCAGTACTGC. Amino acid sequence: CAGSLDNVETQYC.

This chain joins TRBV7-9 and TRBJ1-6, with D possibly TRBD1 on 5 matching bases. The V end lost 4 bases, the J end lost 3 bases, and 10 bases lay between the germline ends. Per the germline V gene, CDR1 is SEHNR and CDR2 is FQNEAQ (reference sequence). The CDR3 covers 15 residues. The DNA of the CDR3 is TGTGCCAGCAGCTCGACAGTTTTCTATAATTCACCCCTCCACTTT. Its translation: CASSSTVFYNSPLHF. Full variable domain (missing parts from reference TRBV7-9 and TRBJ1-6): DTGVSQNPRHKITKRGQNVTFRCDPISEHNRLYWYRQTLGQGPEFLTYFQNEAQLEKSRLLSDRFSAERPKGSFSTLEIQRTEQGDSAMYLCASSSTVFYNSPLHFGNGTRLTVT.

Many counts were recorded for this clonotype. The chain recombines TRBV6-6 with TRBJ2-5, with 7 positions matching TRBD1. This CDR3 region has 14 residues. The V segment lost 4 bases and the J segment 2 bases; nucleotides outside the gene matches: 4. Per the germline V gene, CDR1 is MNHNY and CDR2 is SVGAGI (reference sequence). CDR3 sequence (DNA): TGTGCCAGCAGTTCCCAGACAGGGCAAGAGACCCAGTACTTC. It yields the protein CASSSQTGQETQYF.

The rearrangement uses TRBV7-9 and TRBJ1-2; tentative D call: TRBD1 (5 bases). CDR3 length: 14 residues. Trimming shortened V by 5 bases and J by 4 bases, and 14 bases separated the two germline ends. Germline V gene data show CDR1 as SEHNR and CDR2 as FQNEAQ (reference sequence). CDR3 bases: TGTGCCAGCAGCCCTCCGACAGCACTCTATGGCTACACCTTC. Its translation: CASSPPTALYGYTF.

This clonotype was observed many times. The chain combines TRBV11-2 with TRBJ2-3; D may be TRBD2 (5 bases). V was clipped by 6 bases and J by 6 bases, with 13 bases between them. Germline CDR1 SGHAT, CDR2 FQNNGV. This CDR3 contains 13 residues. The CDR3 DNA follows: TGTGCCAGCAGTCCCGGACTTGCTGATACGCAGTATTTT. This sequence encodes CASSPGLADTQYF.

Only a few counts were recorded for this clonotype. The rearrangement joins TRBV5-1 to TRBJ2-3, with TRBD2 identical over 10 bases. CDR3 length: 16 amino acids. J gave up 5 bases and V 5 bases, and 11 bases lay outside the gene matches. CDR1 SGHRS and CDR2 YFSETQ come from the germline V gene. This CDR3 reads CASRSGAGGPGDTQYF. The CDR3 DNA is TGCGCCAGCAGATCCGGAGCGGGAGGGCCAGGAGATACGCAGTATTTT.

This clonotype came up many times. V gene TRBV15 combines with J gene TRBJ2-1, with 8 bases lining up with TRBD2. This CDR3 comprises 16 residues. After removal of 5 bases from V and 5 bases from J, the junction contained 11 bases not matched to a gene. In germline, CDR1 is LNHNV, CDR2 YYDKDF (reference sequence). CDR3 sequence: CATSPPLGGRNNEQFF. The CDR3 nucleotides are TGTGCCACCAGCCCCCCACTAGGCGGGAGGAACAATGAGCAGTTCTTC.

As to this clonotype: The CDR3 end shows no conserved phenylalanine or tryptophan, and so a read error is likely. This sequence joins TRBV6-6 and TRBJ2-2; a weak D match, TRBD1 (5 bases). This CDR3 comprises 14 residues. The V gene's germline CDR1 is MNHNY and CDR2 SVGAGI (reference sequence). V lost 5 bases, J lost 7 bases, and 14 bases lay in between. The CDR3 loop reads CASSPSEQVGELFV. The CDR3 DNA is TGTGCCAGCAGTCCCTCCGAACAGGTCGGGGAGCTGTTTGTT.

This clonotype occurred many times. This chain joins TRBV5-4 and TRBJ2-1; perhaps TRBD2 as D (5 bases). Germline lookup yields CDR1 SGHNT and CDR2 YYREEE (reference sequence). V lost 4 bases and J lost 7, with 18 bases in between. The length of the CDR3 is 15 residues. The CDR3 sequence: CASSPMEATGNEQFF. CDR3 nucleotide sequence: TGTGCCAGCAGCCCCATGGAGGCCACGGGGAATGAGCAGTTCTTC.

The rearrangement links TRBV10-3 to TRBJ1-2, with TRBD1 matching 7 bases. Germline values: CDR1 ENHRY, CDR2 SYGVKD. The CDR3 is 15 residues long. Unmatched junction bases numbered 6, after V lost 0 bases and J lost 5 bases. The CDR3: CAISESSGQEYGYTF. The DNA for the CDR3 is TGTGCCATCAGTGAGTCGAGCGGACAGGAATATGGCTACACCTTC.

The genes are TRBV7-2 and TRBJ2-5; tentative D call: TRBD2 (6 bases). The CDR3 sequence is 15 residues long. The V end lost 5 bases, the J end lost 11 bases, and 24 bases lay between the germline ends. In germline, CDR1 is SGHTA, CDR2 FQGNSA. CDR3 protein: CASSPTSHPSNEQYF. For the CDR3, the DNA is TGTGCCAGCAGCCCCACTAGCCACCCCTCCAATGAGCAGTACTTC.

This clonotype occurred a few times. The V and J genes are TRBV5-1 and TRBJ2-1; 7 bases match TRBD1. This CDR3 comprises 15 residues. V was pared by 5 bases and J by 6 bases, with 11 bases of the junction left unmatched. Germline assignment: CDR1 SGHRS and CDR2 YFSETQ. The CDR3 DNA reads TGCGCCAGCAGACCCCATCGACAGGGTAGCAATGAGCAGTTCTTC. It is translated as CASRPHRQGSNEQFF.

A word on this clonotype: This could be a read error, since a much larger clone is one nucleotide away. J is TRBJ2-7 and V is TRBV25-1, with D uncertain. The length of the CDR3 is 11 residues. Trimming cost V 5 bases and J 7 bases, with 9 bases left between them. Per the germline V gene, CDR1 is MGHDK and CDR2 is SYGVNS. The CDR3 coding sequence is TGTGCCAGCAGTAATCTTGGGGAGCAGTACTTC. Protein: CASSNLGEQYF.

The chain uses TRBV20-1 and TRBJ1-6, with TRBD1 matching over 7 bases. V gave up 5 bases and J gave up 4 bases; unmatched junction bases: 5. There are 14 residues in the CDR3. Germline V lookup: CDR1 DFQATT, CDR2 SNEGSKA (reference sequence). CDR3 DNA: TGCAGTGCTGGGAAACAGGGGTATAATTCACCCCTCCACTTT. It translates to CSAGKQGYNSPLHF.